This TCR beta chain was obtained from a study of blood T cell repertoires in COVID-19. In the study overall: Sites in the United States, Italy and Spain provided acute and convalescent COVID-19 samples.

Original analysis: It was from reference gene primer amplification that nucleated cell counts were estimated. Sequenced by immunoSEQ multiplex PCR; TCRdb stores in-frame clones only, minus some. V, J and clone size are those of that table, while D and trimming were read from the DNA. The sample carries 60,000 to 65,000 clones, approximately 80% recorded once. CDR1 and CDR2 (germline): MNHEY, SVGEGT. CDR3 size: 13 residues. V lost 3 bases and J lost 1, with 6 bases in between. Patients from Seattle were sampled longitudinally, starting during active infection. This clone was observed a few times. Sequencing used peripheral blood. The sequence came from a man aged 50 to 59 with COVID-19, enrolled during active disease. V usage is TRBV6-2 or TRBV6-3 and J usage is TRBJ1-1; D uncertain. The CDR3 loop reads CASSYYGNTEAFF. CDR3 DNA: TGTGCCAGCAGTTATTACGGGAACACTGAAGCTTTCTTT.